Presented here are 30 T cell receptor beta chains from one specimen sequenced in a study of technical replicates of blood from a few donors. Assay: immunoSEQ multiplex PCR; the TCRdb copy retains only in-frame clones and omits some. The top ten clones hold about 11% of a sample with about 14,000 clones, more than 80% of them seen once. The sequencing input was PBMCs. These receptors were collected from a human donor in good health.

V usage is TRBV6-1 and J usage is TRBJ1-1; D perhaps matches TRBD1 (5 bases). V was clipped by 8 bases and J by 4 bases, with 14 bases between them. CDR1 and CDR2 (germline): MNHNS, SASEGT. The CDR3 extends over 13 amino acids. The CDR3, as DNA: TGTGCCAGCGGGGGGGATCGTACCACTGAAGCTTTCTTT. Its translation: CASGGDRTTEAFF.

J is TRBJ1-3 and V is TRBV5-1; no reliable D call. The CDR3 loop spans 14 amino acids. Germline V gene sequence: CDR1 SGHRS, CDR2 YFSETQ. Deletions cut 0 bases from V and 2 bases from J, with 6 bases between. The CDR3 is CASSLGATGNTIYF. The CDR3 region has the DNA TGCGCCAGCAGCTTGGGAGCGACTGGAAACACCATATATTTT.

CDR3 region: CASSSGLAGAASQYF. CDR3 DNA sequence: TGCGCCAGCAGCTCCGGACTAGCGGGAGCAGCGTCGCAGTATTTT. V gene TRBV5-1 combines with J gene TRBJ2-3; 13 nucleotides line up with TRBD2. The germline V gene has CDR1 SGHRS and CDR2 YFSETQ. J was trimmed by 10 bases and V by 3 bases; bases with no gene match: 8. This CDR3 is built from 15 residues.

The V and J genes are TRBV14 and TRBJ2-1, with 12 positions matching TRBD2. Germline CDR1 and CDR2: SGHDN and FVKESK. The V segment lost 4 bases and the J segment 9 bases; nucleotides outside the gene matches: 10. CDR3 length: 16 amino acids. As DNA, the CDR3 is TGTGCCAGCAGCCGCGGACTAGCGGGAAACGGGGGTGAGCAGTTCTTC. Translating gives CASSRGLAGNGGEQFF.

The chain employs TRBV4-1 and TRBJ1-3; the match to TRBD1 covers 9 bases. The CDR3 has 18 amino acids. The ends lost 0 bases at V and 4 bases at J; junction bases unmatched: 10. Germline V gene data show CDR1 as MGHRA and CDR2 as YSYEKL. The CDR3 spells CASSQDLGYRGPGNTIYF. CDR3 in DNA: TGCGCCAGCAGCCAAGATCTTGGGTACAGGGGGCCAGGAAACACCATATATTTT.

This chain uses TRBV5-6 with TRBJ2-7, with D possibly matching TRBD1 (5 bases). The CDR3 runs to 15 residues. CDR1 and CDR2 (germline): SGHDT, YYEEEE. Trimming stripped 2 bases from V and 3 bases from J, with 15 bases between. The CDR3, as DNA: TGTGCCAGCAGCTTCAGTCAAGGGGAAGGCTACGAGCAGTACTTC. Amino acids: CASSFSQGEGYEQYF.

This clone has just one count. CDR3: CASSELAGGTGELFF. The CDR3 bases are TGTGCCAGCAGTGAACTAGCGGGGGGCACCGGGGAGCTGTTTTTT. This chain connects TRBV6-1 to TRBJ2-2; 11 bases are shared with TRBD2. Trimming removed 2 bases from V and 4 bases from J; junction bases left unmatched: 0. The germline CDR1 and CDR2 sequences are MNHNS and SASEGT. The CDR3 consists of 15 residues.

This clone has more than one count but fewer than ten. The V and J genes are TRBV6-1 and TRBJ2-6; 7 positions agree with TRBD1. This CDR3 comprises 15 residues. CDR1 is MNHNS and CDR2 is SASEGT in the germline V gene. V shed 7 bases, J shed 0 bases, and the junction held 3 bases outside the gene matches. The CDR3: CASIPGGSGANVLTF. The CDR3 nucleotides read TGTGCCAGCATCCCAGGGGGCTCTGGGGCCAACGTCCTGACTTTC.

The table lists this clone with a count of one. The CDR3 nucleotides read TGTGCCAGCAGGAGAGGACAGGGGTCCTCCTACGAGCAGTACTTC. Protein: CASRRGQGSSYEQYF. The V call is TRBV6-5, the J call TRBJ2-7; 9 positions match TRBD1. V gave up 6 bases and J gave up 0 bases; unmatched junction bases: 6. The V gene's germline CDR1 is MNHEY and CDR2 SVGAGI. The CDR3 is 15 residues long.

The V gene is TRBV7-2, the J gene TRBJ2-5, with 10 bases identical to TRBD1. The V and J ends lost 5 bases and 5 bases, in that order; junction bases with no gene match: 11. Germline V gives CDR1 SGHTA, CDR2 FQGNSA. This CDR3 contains 16 residues. CDR3 amino acids: CASSPRRTGGWETQYF. Written as DNA, the CDR3 is TGTGCCAGCAGCCCCCGTCGGACAGGGGGTTGGGAGACCCAGTACTTC.

The V gene is TRBV2, the J gene TRBJ1-2; TRBD1 aligns across 7 bases. The CDR3 is made up of 14 amino acids. Trimming took 6 bases from V and 3 from J; bases not matched to a gene: 7. CDR1 is SNHLY, CDR2 FYNNEI, per germline. For the CDR3, the DNA is TGTGCCAGCAGGCGACAGGGTGCGGACTATGGCTACACCTTC. Translation: CASRRQGADYGYTF.

The rearrangement joins TRBV5-4 to TRBJ1-5; no definite D call. The CDR3 runs to 15 residues. CDR1 SGHNT and CDR2 YYREEE come from the germline V gene (reference sequence). V lost 0 bases to trimming and J lost 0 bases, with 7 bases between them. The CDR3 DNA reads TGTGCCAGCAGCTTGGATCAGAATAGCAATCAGCCCCAGCATTTT. Translated, it gives CASSLDQNSNQPQHF.

This chain uses TRBV6-1 with TRBJ1-1; D may be TRBD1 (5 bases). This CDR3 has 13 residues. Trimming pared 4 bases from V and 1 base from J, leaving 7 bases between. Germline-derived CDR1 and CDR2 are MNHNS and SASEGT. The DNA for the CDR3 is TGTGCCAGCAGTGTCAGGGAGAACACTGAAGCTTTCTTT. Encoded protein: CASSVRENTEAFF.

Here the CDR3 reads CASSDTTTAYGYTF. The CDR3 nucleotides are TGTGCCAGCAGTGATACGACGACAGCGTATGGCTACACCTTC. V is TRBV6-6 and J is TRBJ1-2; D perhaps matches TRBD1 (5 bases). Germline assignment: CDR1 MNHNY and CDR2 SVGAGI (reference sequence). Trimming stripped 5 bases from V and 5 bases from J, with 15 bases between. This CDR3 is built from 14 residues.

V and J are TRBV7-9 and TRBJ1-1, with 9 bases that match TRBD1. CDR1 is SEHNR and CDR2 is FQNEAQ in the germline V gene (reference sequence). CDR3 size: 13 residues. J lost 6 bases, V lost 8 bases, and 7 bases had no gene match. In DNA form, the CDR3 reads TGTGCCAGCGGGGGACAGGGTAATCCTGAAGCTTTCTTT. Amino acids: CASGGQGNPEAFF.

This clone was observed a single time. This sequence joins TRBV30 and TRBJ2-1, with 9 bases that match TRBD2. The V gene end was trimmed by 1 base and the J gene end by 4 bases; junction bases not matched to a gene: 2. The CDR3 sequence is 14 residues long. Germline assignment: CDR1 GTSNPN and CDR2 SVGIG (reference sequence). CDR3 coding DNA: TGTGCCTGGAGTGGACTAGCGGAATACAATGAGCAGTTCTTC. It is translated as CAWSGLAEYNEQFF.

This chain links TRBV27 with TRBJ2-1; 8 nucleotides align to TRBD1. The CDR3 covers 16 residues. Germline loops: CDR1 MNHEY, CDR2 SMNVEV (reference sequence). With V trimmed by 4 bases and J by 9 bases, 14 bases remained unmatched. In nucleotides, the CDR3 is TGTGCCAGCAGTTCCGACGCGGGACAGGCCGTCAGTGAGCAGTTCTTC. This codes for CASSSDAGQAVSEQFF.

The CDR3 protein is CAWSTSSREQYF. DNA for the CDR3: TGTGCCTGGAGTACTTCTTCAAGAGAGCAGTACTTC. The V call is TRBV30, the J call TRBJ2-7, with D hard to call. Trimming took 2 bases from V and 7 from J, leaving 12 bases between them. The germline V gene has CDR1 GTSNPN and CDR2 SVGIG (reference sequence). This CDR3 spans 12 amino acids.

In this sample, this clone turned up once. The J gene is TRBJ2-2, the V gene TRBV19; 7 positions match TRBD1. The trim removed 6 bases at V and 1 base at J, leaving 2 bases unmatched. This CDR3 contains 14 residues. The germline V gene encodes CDR1 LNHDA and CDR2 SQIVND (reference sequence). CDR3 DNA: TGTGCCAGTAGCCGACAGGGGAACACCGGGGAGCTGTTTTTT. Translated: CASSRQGNTGELFF.

This clone was picked up a small number of times. J is TRBJ1-2 and V is TRBV9; 7 bases agree with TRBD1. The CDR3 runs to 14 residues. Germline CDR1 SGDLS, CDR2 YYNGEE. Trimming took 3 bases from V and 6 from J; bases not matched to a gene: 8. The CDR3 bases are TGTGCCAGCAGCGGTGGACAGGCTACAAATGGCTACACCTTC. Protein product: CASSGGQATNGYTF. The variable domain in full, with the rest retrieved from reference TRBV9 and TRBJ1-2, is DSGVTQTPKHLITATGQRVTLRCSPRSGDLSVYWYQQSLDQGLQFLIQYYNGEERAKGNILERFSAQQFPDLHSELNLSSLELGDSALYFCASSGGQATNGYTFGSGTRLTVV.

The chain has TRBV19 and TRBJ1-1; the D gene is possibly TRBD1 (5 bases). There are 13 residues in the CDR3. Germline V gene lookup returns CDR1 LNHDA and CDR2 SQIVND (reference sequence). The V end was cut by 6 bases, the J end by 10 bases, with 18 bases between. CDR3 loop: CASRARMGEAAFF. CDR3 sequence (DNA): TGTGCCAGTAGGGCTCGTATGGGGGAGGCAGCTTTCTTT.

The CDR3 DNA reads as TGCAGCGTCGATGGCCTAGCGGGGATTACTAGCACAGATACGCAGTATTTT. This translates into CSVDGLAGITSTDTQYF. The chain employs TRBV29-1 and TRBJ2-3; 9 bases line up with TRBD2. Germline V gives CDR1 SQVTM, CDR2 ANQGSEA. Trimming took 6 bases from V and 0 from J; bases not matched to a gene: 13. The CDR3 is made up of 17 amino acids.

The chain recombines TRBV7-9 with TRBJ2-2; no firm D call. CDR3 length equals 15 residues. Per germline, CDR1 SEHNR and CDR2 FQNEAQ (reference sequence). Trimming took off 5 bases at V and 1 base at J, with 11 bases between the two ends. CDR3 residues: CASSLLGGNTGELFF. The CDR3 DNA reads TGTGCCAGCAGCCTCCTCGGCGGGAACACCGGGGAGCTGTTTTTT. Combining the CDR3 with reference TRBV7-9 and TRBJ2-2 gives the whole variable domain DTGVSQNPRHKITKRGQNVTFRCDPISEHNRLYWYRQTLGQGPEFLTYFQNEAQLEKSRLLSDRFSAERPKGSFSTLEIQRTEQGDSAMYLCASSLLGGNTGELFFGEGSRLTVL.

The chain is built from TRBV28 and TRBJ2-1; perhaps TRBD1 as D (5 bases). V gave up 2 bases and J gave up 0 bases, with 14 bases separating them. CDR1 is MDHEN and CDR2 is SYDVKM in the germline V gene. This CDR3 region has 17 residues. CDR3 region: CASSLISDSLSYNEQFF. CDR3 coding DNA: TGTGCCAGCAGTTTAATTTCCGACAGTCTCTCCTACAATGAGCAGTTCTTC. Combining the CDR3 with reference TRBV28 and TRBJ2-1 gives the whole variable domain DVKVTQSSRYLVKRTGEKVFLECVQDMDHENMFWYRQDPGLGLRLIYFSYDVKMKEKGDIPEGYSVSREKKERFSLILESASTNQTSMYLCASSLISDSLSYNEQFFGPGTRLTVL.

In this sample, this clone turned up a few times. The rearrangement uses TRBV10-3 and TRBJ1-2; D is ambiguous. Trimming removed 0 bases from V and 4 bases from J, with 9 bases in between. Germline CDR1 reads ENHRY; CDR2 reads SYGVKD. The CDR3 runs to 14 residues. In DNA form, the CDR3 reads TGTGCCATCAGTGAGTCGGTCAGTGTCTATGGCTACACCTTC. Protein sequence: CAISESVSVYGYTF.

This chain connects TRBV19 to TRBJ2-1; 10 bases are shared with TRBD2. The CDR3 is made up of 16 amino acids. V gave up 7 bases and J gave up 4 bases; unmatched junction bases: 10. Germline CDR1 reads LNHDA; CDR2 reads SQIVND (reference sequence). CDR3 sequence reads: CASNPAGGPKYNEQFF. Written as DNA, the CDR3 is TGTGCCAGTAATCCAGCGGGAGGGCCTAAGTACAATGAGCAGTTCTTC.

The gene calls are TRBV6-5 and TRBJ1-2, with 11 bases matching TRBD1. The CDR3 sequence is 16 residues long. Germline V CDR1 and CDR2: MNHEY, SVGAGI. With 1 base clipped from V and 5 bases from J, the junction kept 6 bases outside the gene matches. CDR3: CASSYFRTGGGYGYTF. In nucleotides, the CDR3 is TGTGCCAGCAGTTACTTCAGGACAGGGGGCGGGTATGGCTACACCTTC.

This sequence joins TRBV5-4 and TRBJ2-1; 9 bases fit TRBD1. The V and J ends lost 4 bases and 4 bases, in that order; junction bases with no gene match: 0. CDR1 and CDR2 (germline): SGHNT, YYREEE (reference sequence). This CDR3 has 13 residues. The CDR3 sequence: CASSGTGYNEQFF. Here the CDR3 DNA reads TGTGCCAGCAGCGGGACAGGGTACAATGAGCAGTTCTTC.

This chain joins TRBV9 and TRBJ2-3; 8 bases fit TRBD2. V dropped 3 bases and J dropped 1; count of bases not matched to a gene: 4. Germline values: CDR1 SGDLS, CDR2 YYNGEE. The CDR3 runs to 15 residues. CDR3 bases: TGTGCCAGCAGCGCCCGGGGGGGAGGCACAGATACGCAGTATTTT. It yields the protein CASSARGGGTDTQYF.

This sequence joins TRBV12-5 and TRBJ2-2, with D unclear. Per germline, CDR1 LGHNT and CDR2 FRNRAP. The ends were cut back, 1 base at V and 0 bases at J, with 21 bases in the middle. The CDR3 spans 20 residues. CDR3 loop: CASGLAPSTLLATNTGELFF. CDR3 DNA sequence: TGTGCTAGTGGTTTGGCACCGAGTACGCTTCTCGCGACGAACACCGGGGAGCTGTTTTTT.